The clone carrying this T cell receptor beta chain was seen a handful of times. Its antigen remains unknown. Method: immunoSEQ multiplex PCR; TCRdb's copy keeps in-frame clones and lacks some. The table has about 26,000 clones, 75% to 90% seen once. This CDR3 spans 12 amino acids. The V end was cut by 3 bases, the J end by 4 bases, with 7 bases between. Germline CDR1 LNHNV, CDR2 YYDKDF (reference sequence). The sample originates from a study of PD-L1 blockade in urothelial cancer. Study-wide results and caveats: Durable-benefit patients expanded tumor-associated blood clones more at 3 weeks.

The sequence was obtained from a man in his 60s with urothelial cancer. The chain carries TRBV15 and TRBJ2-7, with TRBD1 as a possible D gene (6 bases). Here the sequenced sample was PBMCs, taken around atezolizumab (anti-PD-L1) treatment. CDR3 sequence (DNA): TGTGCCACCAGCAGGGACAGTTACGAGCAGTACTTC. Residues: CATSRDSYEQYF.